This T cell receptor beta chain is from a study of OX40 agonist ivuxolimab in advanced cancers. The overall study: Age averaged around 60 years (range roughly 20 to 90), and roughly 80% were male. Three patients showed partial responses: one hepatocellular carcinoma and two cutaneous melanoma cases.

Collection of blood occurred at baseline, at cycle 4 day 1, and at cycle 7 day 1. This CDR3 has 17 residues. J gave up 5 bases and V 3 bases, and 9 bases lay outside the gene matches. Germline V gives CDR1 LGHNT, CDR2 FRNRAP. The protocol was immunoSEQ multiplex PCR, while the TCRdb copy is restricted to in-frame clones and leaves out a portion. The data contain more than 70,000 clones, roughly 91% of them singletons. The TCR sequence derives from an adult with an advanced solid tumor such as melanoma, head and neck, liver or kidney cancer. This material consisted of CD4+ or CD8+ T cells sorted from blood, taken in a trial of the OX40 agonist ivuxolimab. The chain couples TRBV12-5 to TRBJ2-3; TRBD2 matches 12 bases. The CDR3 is CASGFFRTSGEKDTQYF. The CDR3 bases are TGTGCTAGTGGTTTTTTTCGGACTAGCGGGGAGAAAGATACGCAGTATTTT.